The TCR beta chain described here comes from a study of T cell repertoires in breast cancer. Study-level information: Most of the roughly 21 tumors had ER+/PR+ status.

Blocking oligonucleotides added to a second nested PCR suppressed unpaired genes. TCRdb processed the emulsion pairing reads anew with MiXCR; each CDR3 protein has one entry. The repertoire has about 40,000 distinct CDR3 sequences, 45% to 50% of them found once; the top ten carry approximately 57%. The table lists this clonotype with a few counts. Paired alpha-beta TCRs of CD8+ T cells were analyzed by expanded emulsion RT-PCR. J gave up 0 bases and V 5 bases, and 10 bases lay outside the gene matches. The CDR3 is 17 residues long. Germline V gene sequence: CDR1 SGHTA, CDR2 FQGNSA. The sequence came from a pool of human donors with breast cancer or a healthy control (not recorded which). The chain joins TRBV7-2 to TRBJ2-1; TRBD2 matches 7 bases. Material: CD8+ T cells. In nucleotides, the CDR3 is TGTGCCAGCAGCCCATGGGCTAGCGGAGGCTCCTACAATGAGCAGTTCTTC. Translation: CASSPWASGGSYNEQFF.